A single sample is the source of the 32 T cell receptor beta chains below, sequenced in a study of vaccination effects on CD4 cells after COVID-19. Culture proceeded for under twelve days, and CD4+ T cells were then isolated. Libraries were prepared by immunoSEQ multiplex PCR; TCRdb keeps only in-frame clonotypes and omits some of them. This table has about 30,000 clones, around three fifths appearing once. Their target antigens are unknown. The specimen was CD4+ T cells from PBMCs cultured without peptide, collected before COVID-19 vaccination. These receptors were obtained from a human donor who received a COVID-19 vaccine.

The chain is built from TRBV5-1 and TRBJ1-1, with TRBD1 matching 9 bases. The CDR3 has 15 residues. Trimming at V came to 1 base and at J to 1 base, leaving 2 bases not matched to a gene. Germline V gives CDR1 SGHRS, CDR2 YFSETQ. The CDR3 sequence is CASSLTGGENTEAFF. The CDR3 DNA sequence: TGCGCCAGCAGCTTGACAGGGGGCGAGAACACTGAAGCTTTCTTT.

The chain uses TRBV10-1 and TRBJ2-6; D call uncertain. Trimming pared 4 bases from V and 0 bases from J, leaving 4 bases between. This CDR3 has 14 amino acids. Germline lookup yields CDR1 WNHNN and CDR2 SYGVQD (reference sequence). The CDR3 region is CASSVLSGANVLTF. The CDR3 nucleotides read TGCGCCAGCAGTGTTCTCTCTGGGGCCAACGTCCTGACTTTC.

This clone was found a few times. The V gene is TRBV6-1, the J gene TRBJ1-4, with TRBD1 as a possible D gene (6 bases). The CDR3 extends over 16 amino acids. CDR1 and CDR2 (germline): MNHNS, SASEGT. V was pared by 0 bases and J by 6 bases, with 14 bases between. CDR3 region: CASSEAVQGPYEKLFF. In nucleotides, the CDR3 is TGTGCCAGCAGTGAAGCAGTGCAGGGGCCGTATGAAAAACTGTTTTTT.

This rearrangement joins TRBV2 to TRBJ1-5; a possible D gene is TRBD1 (6 bases). Germline loops: CDR1 SNHLY, CDR2 FYNNEI. The CDR3 is made up of 15 amino acids. V shed 1 base and J shed 6 bases, with 13 bases lying between them. CDR3 nucleotide sequence: TGTGCCAGCAGTGAAGTTCAGGGGTGGGTTCAGCCCCAGCATTTT. Translating gives CASSEVQGWVQPQHF.

The rearrangement uses TRBV14 and TRBJ2-2, with 12 positions matching TRBD2. V was clipped by 7 bases and J by 5 bases; unmatched bases: 8. Germline values: CDR1 SGHDN, CDR2 FVKESK. CDR3 length equals 16 residues. The CDR3 reads CASKRYGTSGTGELFF. The CDR3 coding sequence is TGTGCCAGCAAACGTTACGGGACTAGCGGGACCGGGGAGCTGTTTTTT.

Of note for this clone: At one of its ends the junction is not consistent with the germline gene, which may arise from a read error. The same CDR3 also results from other DNA sequences found in this sample. J is TRBJ2-7 and V is TRBV2, with 7 bases aligning to TRBD1. Germline CDR1 SNHLY, CDR2 FYNNEI. CDR3 length equals 12 residues. The CDR3 DNA sequence: TGTGCTAGCAGTGGGGACAGCTGGGAGCAGTACTTC. Translated, it gives CASSGDSWEQYF.

For the CDR3, the DNA is TGTGCCAGCAGCTCCCCCGGACAGGGCTATAACTATGGCTACACCTTC. It is translated as CASSSPGQGYNYGYTF. V is TRBV5-6 and J is TRBJ1-2; the match to TRBD1 covers 8 bases. The CDR3 contains 16 residues. V lost 3 bases and J lost 1; bases outside the gene matches: 8. Germline lookup yields CDR1 SGHDT and CDR2 YYEEEE.

This clone has just one count. The V call is TRBV12-3 or TRBV12-4, the J call TRBJ2-1, with unresolved D. The CDR3 is 11 residues long. With 8 bases removed from V and 4 bases from J, the gap between germline ends came to 6 bases. Here the CDR3 reads CASSVYNEQFF. The CDR3 DNA is TGTGCCAGCTCGGTGTACAATGAGCAGTTCTTC.

Here the CDR3 DNA reads TGTGCCAGCAGTGGCCCCCCCCCACTGACAGGGGAGGGAGATACGCAGTATTTT. Residues: CASSGPPPLTGEGDTQYF. The rearrangement joins TRBV6-1 to TRBJ2-3, with a possible D match to TRBD1 (8 bases). V lost 4 bases, J lost 5 bases, and 25 bases lay in between. Germline CDR1 MNHNS, CDR2 SASEGT. The CDR3 totals 18 residues.

V gene TRBV3-1 (or the pseudogene TRBV3-2) combines with J gene TRBJ2-5; the D gene is possibly TRBD1 (5 bases). The V and J ends lost 7 bases and 2 bases respectively, with 14 bases between them. CDR3 length: 14 residues. Germline CDR1 reads LGHDT; CDR2 reads YNNKEL (reference sequence). CDR3 in amino acids: CASIVQGRQETQYF. As DNA, the CDR3 is TGTGCCAGCATCGTCCAGGGCCGGCAAGAGACCCAGTACTTC.

This clone was counted a few times. The chain combines TRBV19 with TRBJ2-2, with 9 positions matching TRBD2. Germline lookup yields CDR1 LNHDA and CDR2 SQIVND (reference sequence). This CDR3 has 18 residues. The V and J ends lost 5 bases and 2 bases, in that order; junction bases with no gene match: 12. The DNA of the CDR3 is TGTGCCAGTAGTGCCAAAGGGTGGCTAGCGGGAAACACCGGGGAGCTGTTTTTT. It yields the protein CASSAKGWLAGNTGELFF.

The chain couples TRBV11-1 to TRBJ1-1; 8 nucleotides agree with TRBD1. CDR3 length: 16 amino acids. V was clipped by 4 bases and J by 5 bases; unmatched bases: 12. Germline V gene lookup returns CDR1 SGHAT and CDR2 FQDESV (reference sequence). CDR3 loop: CASSSPLGQARTEAFF. The CDR3 DNA is TGTGCCAGCAGCTCACCCCTGGGACAGGCCCGGACTGAAGCTTTCTTT.

A few counts support this clone. The J gene is TRBJ1-1, the V gene TRBV9; 7 nucleotides line up with TRBD1. This CDR3 region has 14 residues. V gave up 3 bases and J gave up 2 bases; unmatched junction bases: 4. Per germline, CDR1 SGDLS and CDR2 YYNGEE. The CDR3 coding sequence is TGTGCCAGCAGCGCGGGACAGACCAACACTGAAGCTTTCTTT. Amino acids: CASSAGQTNTEAFF. Supplemented by reference TRBV9 and TRBJ1-1, the full variable domain reads DSGVTQTPKHLITATGQRVTLRCSPRSGDLSVYWYQQSLDQGLQFLIQYYNGEERAKGNILERFSAQQFPDLHSELNLSSLELGDSALYFCASSAGQTNTEAFFGQGTRLTVV.

V is TRBV12-3 or TRBV12-4 and J is TRBJ2-7; possibly TRBD2 for D (6 bases). V dropped 5 bases and J dropped 2 bases, with 10 bases sitting between them. The CDR3 length is 13 residues. CDR3 bases: TGTGCCAGCAGTCCGGGGACTCCCTACGAGCAGTACTTC. Protein sequence: CASSPGTPYEQYF.

The chain carries TRBV11-2 and TRBJ2-1, with D maybe TRBD1 (5 bases). Germline lookup yields CDR1 SGHAT and CDR2 FQNNGV. This CDR3 spans 16 amino acids. V lost 1 base and J lost 2, with 12 bases in between. The CDR3 loop reads CASSLVVGPPYNEQFF. The CDR3 bases are TGTGCCAGCAGCTTAGTAGTGGGGCCCCCCTACAATGAGCAGTTCTTC.

This chain uses TRBV5-1 with TRBJ1-1; no clear D. Trimming pared 0 bases from V and 4 bases from J, leaving 16 bases between. The germline V gene encodes CDR1 SGHRS and CDR2 YFSETQ. This CDR3 has 16 residues. CDR3 residues: CASSLGFIGSGTEAFF. CDR3 nucleotide sequence: TGCGCCAGCAGCTTGGGATTCATTGGGAGTGGCACTGAAGCTTTCTTT.

This clone was observed a few times. The chain links TRBV7-2 to TRBJ2-3, with 10 bases matching TRBD2. Germline assignment: CDR1 SGHTA and CDR2 FQGNSA. V shed 2 bases and J 1 base; nucleotides not matched to a gene: 3. The CDR3 runs 16 residues. This CDR3 reads CASSLRGTSGTDTQYF. The CDR3 bases are TGTGCCAGCAGCTTACGAGGGACTAGCGGCACAGATACGCAGTATTTT.

This clone was picked up a small number of times. CDR3 residues: CASSPSEGSSPLHF. Here the CDR3 DNA reads TGTGCCAGCAGCCCGTCCGAGGGGAGTTCACCCCTCCACTTT. The chain recombines TRBV3-1 (or the pseudogene TRBV3-2) with TRBJ1-6, with a weak D call TRBD1 (5 bases). Germline CDR1 is LGHDT and CDR2 is YNNKEL (reference sequence). V lost 4 bases and J 9 bases, leaving 13 bases between the germline ends. The CDR3 has 14 residues.

There are a few counts of this clone. J is TRBJ2-1 and V is TRBV6-5, with a weak D call TRBD1 (5 bases). V gave up 6 bases and J gave up 8 bases, with 20 bases separating them. This CDR3 comprises 15 residues. Germline V CDR1 and CDR2: MNHEY, SVGAGI. CDR3 in DNA: TGTGCCAGCAGCCGGGTCGACTCAGGGAACCATGAGCAGTTCTTC. Translated, it gives CASSRVDSGNHEQFF.

CDR3 in DNA: TGTGCCAGCAGCCAACCCGGGTACTTTGAGACCCAGTACTTC. The encoded protein is CASSQPGYFETQYF. This chain joins TRBV3-1 (or the pseudogene TRBV3-2) and TRBJ2-5; the D is unclear. V gave up 2 bases and J gave up 5 bases, with 12 bases separating them. The germline CDR1 and CDR2 sequences are LGHDT and YNNKEL (reference sequence). CDR3 length: 14 residues.

The rearrangement uses TRBV21-1 and TRBJ1-1; TRBD1 reflects the table's D call only, with no check against the DNA. TRBV21-1 is annotated as a pseudogene. This CDR3 is built from 12 residues. The CDR3 region is CASSNKNTEAFF. CDR3 sequence (DNA): TGTGCCAGCAGCAACAAGAACACTGAAGCTTTCTTT.

The genes are TRBV19 and TRBJ2-2, with D unclear. The germline V gene encodes CDR1 LNHDA and CDR2 SQIVND (reference sequence). Trimming cost V 3 bases and J 0 bases, with 8 bases left between them. The CDR3 consists of 15 residues. The CDR3 sequence is CASSMHGANTGELFF. In DNA, the CDR3 is TGTGCCAGTAGTATGCATGGGGCGAACACCGGGGAGCTGTTTTTT.

The chain has TRBV2 and TRBJ1-5; D remains unclear. Germline V gene data show CDR1 as SNHLY and CDR2 as FYNNEI. The V and J ends lost 0 bases and 1 base respectively, with 16 bases between them. The CDR3 is 18 residues long. DNA for the CDR3: TGTGCCAGCAGTGAAGCCGGATTTTTGGCGGTAAGCAATCAGCCCCAGCATTTT. Its protein is CASSEAGFLAVSNQPQHF. Using reference TRBV2 and TRBJ1-5 for the parts outside the CDR3, the full variable domain is EPEVTQTPSHQVTQMGQEVILRCVPISNHLYFYWYRQILGQKVEFLVSFYNNEISEKSEIFDDQFSVERPDGSNFTLKIRSTKLEDSAMYFCASSEAGFLAVSNQPQHFGDGTRLSIL.

This chain links TRBV7-2 with TRBJ2-5; 8 bases align to TRBD1. The germline V gene encodes CDR1 SGHTA and CDR2 FQGNSA. The V segment lost 6 bases and the J segment 1 base; nucleotides outside the gene matches: 1. This CDR3 region has 13 residues. The CDR3 DNA reads as TGTGCCAGCAGACAGGGGGTCCAAGAGACCCAGTACTTC. It codes for CASRQGVQETQYF.

V is TRBV6-6 and J is TRBJ2-6; no firm D call. Per the germline V gene, CDR1 is MNHNY and CDR2 is SVGAGI (reference sequence). V lost 5 bases and J lost 1, with 9 bases in between. The CDR3 extends over 15 amino acids. The DNA of the CDR3 is TGTGCCAGCAGTACCCGTTATTCTGGGGCCAACGTCCTGACTTTC. It encodes CASSTRYSGANVLTF.

The chain combines TRBV28 with TRBJ1-4, with 9 bases aligning to TRBD1. CDR1 is MDHEN, CDR2 SYDVKM, per germline. CDR3 size: 14 residues. V lost 6 bases, J lost 7 bases, and 6 bases stayed unmatched. The CDR3 region has the DNA TGTGCCAGCAGCCAAGGGACAGGGTTTGAAAAACTGTTTTTT. Translation gives CASSQGTGFEKLFF. Complete variable domain (other parts from reference TRBV28 and TRBJ1-4): DVKVTQSSRYLVKRTGEKVFLECVQDMDHENMFWYRQDPGLGLRLIYFSYDVKMKEKGDIPEGYSVSREKKERFSLILESASTNQTSMYLCASSQGTGFEKLFFGSGTQLSVL.

The V call is TRBV3-1 (or the pseudogene TRBV3-2), the J call TRBJ1-1, with a weak D call TRBD1 (5 bases). Trimming removed 0 bases from V and 6 bases from J, with 14 bases in between. Per germline, CDR1 LGHDT and CDR2 YNNKEL (reference sequence). This CDR3 comprises 15 residues. This chain's CDR3 is CASSQETVEIAEAFF. DNA for the CDR3: TGTGCCAGCAGCCAAGAGACAGTTGAGATAGCTGAAGCTTTCTTT.

This clone was seen only a few times. V is TRBV29-1 and J is TRBJ1-1; unclear D gene. The V end was cut by 6 bases, the J end by 4 bases, with 18 bases between. CDR1 is SQVTM and CDR2 is ANQGSEA in the germline V gene. CDR3 length: 14 residues. The CDR3 nucleotides are TGCAGCGTCGAGGGCTCGGCTCGTAGCACTGAAGCTTTCTTT. This gives the protein CSVEGSARSTEAFF.

The V and J genes are TRBV18 and TRBJ2-7, with 8 bases aligning to TRBD1. Germline V CDR1 and CDR2: KGHSH, LQKENI. The ends lost 0 bases at V and 3 bases at J; junction bases unmatched: 4. The CDR3 sequence is 15 residues long. CDR3 protein: CASSPPGRGLYEQYF. In DNA, the CDR3 is TGTGCCAGCTCACCACCGGGCAGGGGGCTCTACGAGCAGTACTTC. The entire variable domain, with the rest obtained from reference TRBV18 and TRBJ2-7, is as follows: NAGVMQNPRHLVRRRGQEARLRCSPMKGHSHVYWYRQLPEEGLKFMVYLQKENIIDESGMPKERFSAEFPKEGPSILRIQQVVRGDSAAYFCASSPPGRGLYEQYFGPGTRLTVT.

This clone was counted a few times. J is TRBJ2-7 and V is TRBV5-6, with 8 nucleotides matching TRBD2. This CDR3 has 15 residues. Germline CDR1 and CDR2: SGHDT and YYEEEE. V lost 0 bases to trimming and J lost 5 bases; unmatched junction nucleotides: 7. CDR3 protein: CASSLVGREGDEQYF. The CDR3 DNA sequence: TGTGCCAGCAGCTTGGTAGGACGGGAGGGGGACGAGCAGTACTTC.

V and J are TRBV14 and TRBJ2-3; D not certain. In germline, CDR1 is SGHDN, CDR2 FVKESK. The CDR3 is 12 amino acids. The V end lost 3 bases, the J end lost 7 bases, and 8 bases lay between the germline ends. The CDR3 nucleotides read TGTGCCAGCAGCCAGTCCTCATATACGCAGTATTTT. It translates to CASSQSSYTQYF.

This clone was counted a few times. The V call is TRBV6-1, the J call TRBJ2-2; 10 nucleotides match TRBD2. Germline V gives CDR1 MNHNS, CDR2 SASEGT. This CDR3 comprises 17 residues. V lost 1 base and J lost 5; bases outside the gene matches: 7. CDR3 nucleotides: TGTGCCAGCAGTGAAGGGGGACTAGCGCAAAGGACCGGGGAGCTGTTTTTT. This gives the protein CASSEGGLAQRTGELFF.